The rows below give T cell receptor beta chains drawn from one sample of a study of blood T cells in healthy people across ages. TCRdb reanalysed the 5' RACE reads using MiXCR and keeps one entry per CDR3 protein. The sample gives 650,000 to 950,000 distinct CDR3 sequences, around 45% of which show up once; under 20% is in the top ten. Source material: blood. These receptors were taken from a man aged 55 to 70 in good health. Each CDR3 is given with its conserved first and last residue. A D gene is named only where the DNA matches it firmly. Clone size is not always given. Where it is, it says once, few, many or a class for expanded clones.

16	few	TRBV15	TRBJ2-7	NA	TGTGCCACCAGCAGCCACCCTCACGGTAGCGGCTACGAGCAGTACTTC	CATSSHPHGSGYEQYF
15	NA	TRBV5-5	TRBJ2-7	NA	TGTGCCAGCAGCTTGGCGTCGAGCTCCTACAATGAGCAGTACTTC	CASSLASSSYNEQYF
11	few	TRBV5-1	TRBJ2-7	NA	TGCGCCAGCAGCTTGCAGGGAAAGCAGTACTTC	CASSLQGKQYF
13	NA	TRBV7-2	TRBJ2-1	NA	TGTGCCAGCAGCTCTAAGGCCGGTGAGGACCCGTTCTTC	CASSSKAGEDPFF
13	NA	TRBV11-3	TRBJ2-1	NA	TGTGCCAGCAGCTTAGTGGGGGGGCGTGAGCAGTTCTTC	CASSLVGGREQFF
17	NA	TRBV2	TRBJ2-2	TRBD2	TGTGCCAGCGTCACTAGCGGGGGCCTAATGAACACCGGGGAGCTGTTTTTT	CASVTSGGLMNTGELFF
14	few	TRBV4-1	TRBJ2-5	NA	TGCGCCAGCAGCCAAGAGGCAGCGCCCGGGACCCAGTACTTC	CASSQEAAPGTQYF
14	few	TRBV12-5	TRBJ2-7	TRBD1	TGTGCTAGTGGAAGGGGACAGGGCTCCTACGAGCAGTACTTC	CASGRGQGSYEQYF
15	few	TRBV27	TRBJ2-5	NA	TGTGCCAGCAGGGGTATGGCCGGGGGCGAGGAGACCCAGTACTTC	CASRGMAGGEETQYF
16	few	TRBV4-1	TRBJ2-7	NA	TGCGCCAGCAGCCTCGCTTCGGACAGAAACTCCTACGAGCAGTACTTC	CASSLASDRNSYEQYF
15	few	TRBV29-1	TRBJ2-1	TRBD2	TGCAGCGTCATGCGACTAGCGGGGGCAGACAATGAGCAGTTCTTC	CSVMRLAGADNEQFF
15	few	TRBV6-2/TRBV6-3	TRBJ2-1	NA	TGTGCCAGCAGTTATACGGCTAGCGCCTTCGATGAGCAGTTCTTC	CASSYTASAFDEQFF
15	NA	TRBV6-2/TRBV6-3	TRBJ2-7	TRBD2	TGTGCCAGCACCCGAACTAGCGGGGGACCCTACGAGCAGTACTTC	CASTRTSGGPYEQYF
15	NA	TRBV6-2/TRBV6-3	TRBJ1-5	NA	TGTGCCAGCAGTTACGGAGGAGGCGGCAATCAGCCCCAGCATTTT	CASSYGGGGNQPQHF
15	NA	TRBV7-2	TRBJ1-5	TRBD1	TGTGCCAGCAGCTCCCGGGACAGCTACCATCAGCCCCAGCATTTT	CASSSRDSYHQPQHF
15	few	TRBV20-1	TRBJ2-5	NA	TGCAGTGCTAGGATTACGGTCGACCCCTACGAAGAGCAGTACTTC	CSARITVDPYEEQYF
14	NA	TRBV10-2	TRBJ1-2	NA	TGCGCCAGCAGTGAGTCGATAGGGGTTCACGGCTACACCTTC	CASSESIGVHGYTF
14	NA	TRBV29-1	TRBJ2-7	NA	TGCAGCGTTGAGAGGGGCACCTCCTACAATGAGCAGTACTTC	CSVERGTSYNEQYF
15	NA	TRBV7-9	TRBJ1-4	NA	TGTGCCAGCAGCAGGATGACAGCAACTAATGAAAAACTGTTTTTT	CASSRMTATNEKLFF
16	NA	TRBV5-5	TRBJ1-1	NA	TGTGCCAGCAGTTGGAGGGTGTCTCGGGGGCAAGATGAAGCTTTCTTT	CASSWRVSRGQDEAFF
18	NA	TRBV9	TRBJ2-3	TRBD2	TGTGCCAGCAGCGTAGCATCTTCGTCGGGGGGAGGGACAGATACGCAGTATTTT	CASSVASSSGGGTDTQYF
15	NA	TRBV20-1	TRBJ1-4	NA	TGCAGTGCCCGCGGTAAGGCCCCAGTTGATGAAAAACTGTTTTTT	CSARGKAPVDEKLFF
13	few	TRBV20-1	TRBJ2-1	TRBD2	TGCAGTGCTAGACAAGCGGGGGGCCGTGAGCAGTTCTTC	CSARQAGGREQFF
11	NA	TRBV4-1	TRBJ1-2	NA	TGCGCCAGCAGCCACGCCCGCGGCTACACCTTC	CASSHARGYTF
12	NA	TRBV20-1	TRBJ2-2	NA	TGCAGTGCTAGTGGCCACACCGGGGAGCTGTTTTTT	CSASGHTGELFF